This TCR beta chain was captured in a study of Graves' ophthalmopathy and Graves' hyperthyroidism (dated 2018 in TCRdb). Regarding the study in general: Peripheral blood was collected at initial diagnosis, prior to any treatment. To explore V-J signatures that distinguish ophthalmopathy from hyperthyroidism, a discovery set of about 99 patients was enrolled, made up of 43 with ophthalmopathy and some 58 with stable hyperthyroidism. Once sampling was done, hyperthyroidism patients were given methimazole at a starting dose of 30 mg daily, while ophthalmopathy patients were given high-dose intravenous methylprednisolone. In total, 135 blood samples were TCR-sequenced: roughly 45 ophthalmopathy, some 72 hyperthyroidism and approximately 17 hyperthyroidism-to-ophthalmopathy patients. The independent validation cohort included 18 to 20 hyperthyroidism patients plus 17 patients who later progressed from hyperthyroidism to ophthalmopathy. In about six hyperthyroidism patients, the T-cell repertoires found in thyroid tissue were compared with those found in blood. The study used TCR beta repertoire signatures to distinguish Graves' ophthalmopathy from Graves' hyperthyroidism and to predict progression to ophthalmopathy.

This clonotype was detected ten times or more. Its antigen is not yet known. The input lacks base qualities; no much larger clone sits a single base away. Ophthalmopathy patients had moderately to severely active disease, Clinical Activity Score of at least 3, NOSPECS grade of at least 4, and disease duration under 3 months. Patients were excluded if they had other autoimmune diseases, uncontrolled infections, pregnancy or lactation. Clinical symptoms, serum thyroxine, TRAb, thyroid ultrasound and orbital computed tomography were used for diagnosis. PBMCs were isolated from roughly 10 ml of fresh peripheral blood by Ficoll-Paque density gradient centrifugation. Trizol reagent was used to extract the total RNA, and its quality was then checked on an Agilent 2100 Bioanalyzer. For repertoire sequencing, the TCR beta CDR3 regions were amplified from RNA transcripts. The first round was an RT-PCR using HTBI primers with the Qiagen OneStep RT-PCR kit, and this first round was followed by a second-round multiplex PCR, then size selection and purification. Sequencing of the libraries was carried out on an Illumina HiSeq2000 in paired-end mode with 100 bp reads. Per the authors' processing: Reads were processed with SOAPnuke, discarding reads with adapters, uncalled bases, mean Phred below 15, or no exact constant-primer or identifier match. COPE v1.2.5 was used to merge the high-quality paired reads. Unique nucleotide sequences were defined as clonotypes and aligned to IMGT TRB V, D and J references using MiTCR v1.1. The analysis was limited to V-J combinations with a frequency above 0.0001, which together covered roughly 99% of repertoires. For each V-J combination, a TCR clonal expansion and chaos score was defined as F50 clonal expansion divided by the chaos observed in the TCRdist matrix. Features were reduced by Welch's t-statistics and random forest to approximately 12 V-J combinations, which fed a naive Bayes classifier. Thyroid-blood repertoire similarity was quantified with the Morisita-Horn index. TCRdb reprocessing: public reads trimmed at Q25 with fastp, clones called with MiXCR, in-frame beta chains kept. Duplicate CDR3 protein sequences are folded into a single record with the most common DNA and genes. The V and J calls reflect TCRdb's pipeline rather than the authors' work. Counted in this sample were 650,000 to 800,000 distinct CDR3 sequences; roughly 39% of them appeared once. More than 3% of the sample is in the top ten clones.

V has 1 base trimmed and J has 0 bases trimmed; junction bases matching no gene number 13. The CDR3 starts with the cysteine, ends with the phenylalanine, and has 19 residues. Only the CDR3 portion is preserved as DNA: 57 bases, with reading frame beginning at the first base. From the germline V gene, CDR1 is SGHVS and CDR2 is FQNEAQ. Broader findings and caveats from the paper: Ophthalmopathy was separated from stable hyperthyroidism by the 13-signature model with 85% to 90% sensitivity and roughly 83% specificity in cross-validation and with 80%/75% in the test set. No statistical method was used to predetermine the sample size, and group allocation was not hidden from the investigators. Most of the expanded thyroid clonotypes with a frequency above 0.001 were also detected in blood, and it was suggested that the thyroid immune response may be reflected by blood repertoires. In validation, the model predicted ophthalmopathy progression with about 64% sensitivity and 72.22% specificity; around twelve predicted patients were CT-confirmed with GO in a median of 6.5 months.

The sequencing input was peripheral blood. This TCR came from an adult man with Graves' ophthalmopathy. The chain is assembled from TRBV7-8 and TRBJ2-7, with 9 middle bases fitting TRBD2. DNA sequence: TGTGCCAGCAGCTTAGTAAGGCGGGGAGCGGGAGGATACTCCTACGAGCAGTACTTC. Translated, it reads CASSLVRRGAGGYSYEQYF. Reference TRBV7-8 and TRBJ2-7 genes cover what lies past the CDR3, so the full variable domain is GAGVSQSPRYKVAKRGQDVALRCDPISGHVSLFWYQQALGQGPEFLTYFQNEAQLDKSGLPSDRFFAERPEGSVSTLKIQRTQQEDSAVYLCASSLVRRGAGGYSYEQYFGPGTRLTVT.